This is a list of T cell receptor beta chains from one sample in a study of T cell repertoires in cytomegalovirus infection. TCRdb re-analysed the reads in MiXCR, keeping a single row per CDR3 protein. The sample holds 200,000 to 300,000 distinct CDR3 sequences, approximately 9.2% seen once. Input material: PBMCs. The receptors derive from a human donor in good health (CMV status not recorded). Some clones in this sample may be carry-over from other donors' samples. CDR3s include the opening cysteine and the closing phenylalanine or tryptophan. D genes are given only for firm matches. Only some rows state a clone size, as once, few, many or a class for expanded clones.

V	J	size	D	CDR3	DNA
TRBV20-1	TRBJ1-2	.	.	CSARLTPRGYTF	TGCAGTGCTAGGCTTACCCCGCGGGGCTACACCTTC
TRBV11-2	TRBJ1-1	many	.	CASSQILSLMNTEAFF	TGTGCCAGCAGCCAAATCCTGAGCCTTATGAACACTGAAGCTTTCTTT
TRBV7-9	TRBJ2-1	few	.	CASSLVRSGRVYEQFF	TGTGCCAGCAGCTTAGTCCGGTCCGGGCGGGTCTATGAGCAGTTCTTC
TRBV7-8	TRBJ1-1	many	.	CASSFFGDTEAFF	TGTGCCAGCAGCTTTTTTGGGGACACTGAAGCTTTCTTT
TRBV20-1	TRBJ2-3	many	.	CSAGPGTDSDTQYF	TGCAGTGCTGGCCCCGGGACCGACTCAGATACGCAGTATTTT
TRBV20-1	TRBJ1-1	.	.	CSSFGSMNTEAFF	TGCAGTTCTTTCGGGAGCATGAACACTGAAGCTTTCTTT
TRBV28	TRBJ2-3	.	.	CTSNTPWRESTDTQYF	TGTACCAGCAATACCCCGTGGAGGGAAAGCACAGATACGCAGTATTTT
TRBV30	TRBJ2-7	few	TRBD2	CAWSVSLSGSTPSLYEQYF	TGTGCCTGGAGTGTATCCCTTAGCGGGAGTACTCCCTCCCTCTACGAGCAGTACTTC
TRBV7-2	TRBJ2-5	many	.	CASRRTGGETQYF	TGTGCCAGCAGGCGAACCGGGGGAGAGACCCAGTACTTC
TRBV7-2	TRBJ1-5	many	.	CASSSDTRNQPQHF	TGTGCCAGCAGCTCAGACACGAGGAATCAGCCCCAGCATTTT
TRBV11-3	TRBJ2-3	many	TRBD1	CASSAAGTGHTDTQYF	TGTGCCAGCAGCGCGGCCGGGACAGGGCACACAGATACGCAGTATTTT
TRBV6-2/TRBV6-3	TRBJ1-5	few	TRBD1	CASSYSRQGQPQHF	TGTGCCAGCAGTTACTCCCGACAGGGGCAGCCCCAGCATTTT